These 5 T cell receptor beta chains were all obtained from the same sample, sequenced in a study of neurological immune-mediated disorders. Using its own MiXCR run on the 5' RACE reads, TCRdb lists one record per CDR3 protein. The table records 70,000 or so distinct CDR3 sequences, approximately 3.3% of them present only once. The sample was PBMCs. The receptors derive from a woman aged 50 to 60 with multiple sclerosis.

This clonotype was recorded a few times. A much larger clone sits a single nucleotide away, making a read error possible. The V and J genes are TRBV5-1 and TRBJ2-7, with unresolved D. CDR3 length: 11 amino acids. Trimming took off 3 bases at V and 0 bases at J, with 1 base between the two ends. Germline V lookup: CDR1 SGHRS, CDR2 YFSETQ. Here the CDR3 DNA reads TGCGCCAGCAGCTACTCCTACGAGCAGTACTTC. Translation: CASSYSYEQYF.

This clonotype was recorded at least ten times. V usage is TRBV20-1 and J usage is TRBJ1-1, with TRBD1 identical over 7 bases. V dropped 6 bases and J dropped 1; count of bases not matched to a gene: 5. This CDR3 is built from 13 residues. Germline V lookup: CDR1 DFQATT, CDR2 SNEGSKA (reference sequence). The CDR3 region has the DNA TGCAGTGCCGACGACAGGGCGAACACTGAAGCTTTCTTT. Protein sequence: CSADDRANTEAFF.

This clonotype was seen many times. The chain combines TRBV7-3 with TRBJ1-1; no reliable D call. In germline, CDR1 is SGHTA, CDR2 FQGTGA. The V end was cut by 2 bases, the J end by 4 bases, with 8 bases between. CDR3 length equals 13 residues. The CDR3 bases are TGTGCCAGCAGCTTATACCTCACCACTGAAGCTTTCTTT. Protein product: CASSLYLTTEAFF. Together with reference TRBV7-3 and TRBJ1-1, the CDR3 gives the full variable domain: GAGVSQTPSNKVTEKGKYVELRCDPISGHTALYWYRQSLGQGPEFLIYFQGTGAADDSGLPNDRFFAVRPEGSVSTLKIQRTERGDSAVYLCASSLYLTTEAFFGQGTRLTVV.

V gene TRBV19 combines with J gene TRBJ2-1; 9 nucleotides line up with TRBD2. This CDR3 spans 18 amino acids. CDR1 is LNHDA and CDR2 is SQIVND in the germline V gene (reference sequence). The J segment lost 0 bases and the V segment lost 4 bases, leaving 10 bases of the junction unmatched. The CDR3 region has the DNA TGTGCCAGTAGTAAAACTCTAGCGGGACGGGGCTCCTACAATGAGCAGTTCTTC. Its protein product is CASSKTLAGRGSYNEQFF.

At least ten counts were recorded for this clonotype. V gene TRBV27 combines with J gene TRBJ1-1; D is possibly TRBD1 (5 bases). The CDR3 has 14 residues. V was pared by 3 bases and J by 4 bases, with 12 bases between. Germline CDR1 MNHEY, CDR2 SMNVEV (reference sequence). This CDR3 is CASSFGGFRTEAFF. Written as DNA, the CDR3 is TGTGCCAGCAGTTTTGGGGGTTTTCGCACTGAAGCTTTCTTT.